These 22 T cell receptor beta chains originate from one sample sequenced in a study of T cells after yellow fever vaccination. TCRdb called the 5' RACE reads again in MiXCR, with one record for every CDR3 protein. In the table there are approximately 450,000 distinct CDR3 sequences, about 17% of which are singletons. Specimen: PBMCs, collected before the yellow fever booster vaccination. These receptors all come from a man in his late teens or twenties who received the YFV17D yellow fever vaccine.

This chain uses TRBV9 with TRBJ2-2; 7 bases are shared with TRBD1. Losses at the gene ends were 6 bases for V and 6 bases for J; bases not matched to a gene: 8. CDR3 length equals 14 residues. Per germline, CDR1 SGDLS and CDR2 YYNGEE. In DNA form, the CDR3 reads TGTGCCAGCACCAAAGACAGGGTTGCCGGGGAGCTGTTTTTT. Its translation: CASTKDRVAGELFF. Drawing the rest from reference TRBV9 and TRBJ2-2, the complete variable domain is DSGVTQTPKHLITATGQRVTLRCSPRSGDLSVYWYQQSLDQGLQFLIQYYNGEERAKGNILERFSAQQFPDLHSELNLSSLELGDSALYFCASTKDRVAGELFFGEGSRLTVL.

The chain employs TRBV20-1 and TRBJ1-5; D gene unclear. This CDR3 is 12 amino acids long. The ends were cut back, 5 bases at V and 6 bases at J, with 11 bases in the middle. In germline, CDR1 is DFQATT, CDR2 SNEGSKA (reference sequence). CDR3 in DNA: TGCAGTGCTGACCCAGCTACTCAGCCCCAGCATTTT. Amino acids: CSADPATQPQHF.

This clonotype was found a few times. The chain recombines TRBV5-1 with TRBJ2-2; D may match TRBD1 or TRBD2 (6 bases each). Germline V gene lookup returns CDR1 SGHRS and CDR2 YFSETQ. Trimming shortened V by 1 base and J by 4 bases, and 14 bases separated the two germline ends. The CDR3 contains 16 residues. The CDR3 DNA reads as TGCGCCAGCAGCTTGATGACGGGGGCCCTCACCGGGGAGCTGTTTTTT. Translating it yields CASSLMTGALTGELFF. The variable domain in full, completed from reference TRBV5-1 and TRBJ2-2, reads KAGVTQTPRYLIKTRGQQVTLSCSPISGHRSVSWYQQTPGQGLQFLFEYFSETQRNKGNFPGRFSGRQFSNSRSEMNVSTLELGDSALYLCASSLMTGALTGELFFGEGSRLTVL.

The rearrangement joins TRBV2 to TRBJ1-1; a possible D gene is TRBD1 (5 bases). The germline CDR1 and CDR2 sequences are SNHLY and FYNNEI. There are 12 residues in the CDR3. V lost 6 bases, J lost 3 bases, and 8 bases lay in between. CDR3 amino acids: CASSREDTEAFF. CDR3 nucleotide sequence: TGTGCCAGCAGCAGGGAGGACACTGAAGCTTTCTTT.

The V call is TRBV6-1, the J call TRBJ1-5, with TRBD1 matching 7 bases. The CDR3 totals 15 residues. Germline V gene lookup returns CDR1 MNHNS and CDR2 SASEGT. The trim removed 2 bases at V and 5 bases at J, leaving 6 bases unmatched. DNA of the CDR3: TGTGCCAGCAGTGAAACGCAGGGGGGGGATCAGCCCCAGCATTTT. Translating gives CASSETQGGDQPQHF.

This clonotype came up many times. The chain uses TRBV18 and TRBJ2-5; D is undetermined. V dropped 5 bases and J dropped 2 bases, with 6 bases sitting between them. CDR3 length: 12 residues. In germline, CDR1 is KGHSH, CDR2 LQKENI. The CDR3 loop is CASSSRQETQYF. CDR3 nucleotide sequence: TGTGCCAGCTCATCCAGGCAAGAGACCCAGTACTTC.

This clonotype was detected a few times. The chain employs TRBV5-6 and TRBJ2-1; maybe TRBD1 (6 bases). Per the germline V gene, CDR1 is SGHDT and CDR2 is YYEEEE. The CDR3 extends over 12 amino acids. With 4 bases removed from V and 10 bases from J, the gap between germline ends came to 12 bases. CDR3 nucleotide sequence: TGTGCCAGCAGCCCCACAGGGATGGAGCAGTTCTTC. As protein: CASSPTGMEQFF.

J is TRBJ2-2 and V is TRBV12-3 or TRBV12-4, with TRBD2 identical over 7 bases. The CDR3 length is 15 residues. V shed 7 bases and J 3 bases; nucleotides not matched to a gene: 8. Written as DNA, the CDR3 is TGTGCCAGCACCTCCTGGGGGGGGGACACCGGGGAGCTGTTTTTT. Translated, it gives CASTSWGGDTGELFF.

The rearrangement links TRBV7-9 to TRBJ2-1; D remains unclear. Germline V lookup: CDR1 SEHNR, CDR2 FQNEAQ (reference sequence). V lost 5 bases, J lost 12 bases, and 8 bases lay in between. This CDR3 has 10 amino acids. This CDR3 reads CASSLGAQFF. In DNA, the CDR3 is TGTGCCAGCAGCCTCGGAGCGCAGTTCTTC.

In its sample, this clonotype was seen many times. The rearrangement joins TRBV12-2 to TRBJ2-4; TRBD1 is taken as the D call from the table, unchecked against the DNA. TRBV12-2 corresponds to a pseudogene. CDR3 length equals 17 residues. CDR3 region: CASRTRRDRGPQNIQYF. CDR3 sequence (DNA): TGTGCAAGTCGCACCCGGCGGGACAGGGGACCTCAAAACATTCAGTACTTC.

This clonotype was recorded a few times. Without the conserved terminal phenylalanine or tryptophan, this CDR3 likely stems from a read error. It is unclear where the CDR3 begins or ends on the DNA, so no DNA is shown, and the CDR3 is as TCRdb lists it. The J gene is TRBJ2-5, the V gene TRBV7-9; the table's TRBD1 call for D was not verified on the DNA. A total of 12 residues make up the CDR3, ends included. CDR1 is SEHNR, CDR2 FQNEAQ, per germline (reference sequence). CDR3 sequence reads: CASSIIPGQPAL.

V is TRBV12-3 or TRBV12-4 and J is TRBJ1-1; weak D call: TRBD1 (6 bases). CDR3 length: 14 amino acids. Trimming stripped 3 bases from V and 5 bases from J, with 13 bases between. The CDR3 spells CASSFTRGGTEAFF. CDR3 bases: TGTGCCAGCAGTTTTACCAGGGGAGGGACTGAAGCTTTCTTT.

The CDR3 region is CASRENLHEQFF. Written as DNA, the CDR3 is TGTGCCAGCAGAGAAAATCTGCATGAGCAGTTCTTC. This chain connects TRBV6-5 to TRBJ2-1; D uncertain. The V end was cut by 6 bases, the J end by 8 bases, with 11 bases between. The CDR3 length is 12 residues. CDR1 and CDR2 (germline): MNHEY, SVGAGI.

This clonotype was recorded a few times. V usage is TRBV20-1 and J usage is TRBJ2-7, with 12 bases that match TRBD2. CDR3 size: 14 residues. With 8 bases clipped from V and 2 bases from J, the junction kept 7 bases outside the gene matches. Germline V gene sequence: CDR1 DFQATT, CDR2 SNEGSKA (reference sequence). DNA for the CDR3: TGCAGTACACTAGCGGGGGGAGGCCCCTACGAGCAGTACGTC. Its translation is CSTLAGGGPYEQYV.

The chain couples TRBV20-1 to TRBJ2-3, with D uncertain. Germline values: CDR1 DFQATT, CDR2 SNEGSKA (reference sequence). V shed 3 bases and J shed 4 bases, with 14 bases lying between them. The CDR3 is made up of 14 amino acids. The CDR3: CSASARTRADTQYF. CDR3 in DNA: TGCAGTGCTAGCGCAAGGACCCGCGCAGATACGCAGTATTTT.

This clonotype has more than one count but fewer than ten. The chain carries TRBV6-5 and TRBJ1-6; 7 bases are shared with TRBD1. The CDR3 is 14 amino acids. Trimming at V came to 6 bases and at J to 6 bases, leaving 5 bases not matched to a gene. Germline V gene data show CDR1 as MNHEY and CDR2 as SVGAGI. The DNA for the CDR3 is TGTGCCAGCAGGGGGGACAGCAGTAATTCACCCCTCCACTTT. It yields the protein CASRGDSSNSPLHF.

This clonotype turned up a few times. The chain employs TRBV10-1 and TRBJ2-5; 8 positions agree with TRBD2. Germline V gene lookup returns CDR1 WNHNN and CDR2 SYGVQD (reference sequence). The J segment lost 3 bases and the V segment lost 3 bases, leaving 6 bases of the junction unmatched. CDR3 size: 15 residues. The CDR3 sequence: CASSDPGGGEETQYF. The CDR3 DNA reads TGCGCCAGCAGTGATCCGGGAGGGGGAGAAGAGACCCAGTACTTC.

This clonotype was counted only a few times. The gene calls are TRBV12-3 or TRBV12-4 and TRBJ2-1; tentative D call: TRBD2 (6 bases). V lost 6 bases, J lost 5 bases, and 11 bases lay in between. There are 13 residues in the CDR3. The DNA for the CDR3 is TGTGCCAGCAGCCCGGGGGTCGACAATGAGCAGTTCTTC. Protein sequence: CASSPGVDNEQFF.

CDR3 nucleotides: TGTGCCAGCAGCTACCTCAGAGGGGGCACCCAAGAGACCCAGTACTTC. Its protein product is CASSYLRGGTQETQYF. The V call is TRBV6-2 or TRBV6-3, the J call TRBJ2-5; 7 nucleotides agree with TRBD1. Trimming took 6 bases from V and 1 from J; bases not matched to a gene: 11. The CDR3 runs to 16 residues. CDR1 is MNHEY and CDR2 is SVGEGT in the germline V gene.

In its sample, this clonotype was seen a few times. The rearrangement links TRBV6-6 to TRBJ2-7; TRBD1 might be the D (6 bases). Germline CDR1 and CDR2: MNHNY and SVGAGI (reference sequence). The ends were cut back, 6 bases at V and 4 bases at J, with 16 bases in the middle. This CDR3 has 14 residues. CDR3 in amino acids: CASSQAGALYEQYV. The CDR3 DNA sequence: TGTGCCAGCAGCCAGGCAGGGGCCCTTTACGAGCAGTACGTC.

V usage is TRBV4-3 and J usage is TRBJ1-4; D is unclear. The germline gives CDR1 LGHNA, CDR2 YSLEER. CDR3 size: 16 residues. The ends were cut back, 0 bases at V and 0 bases at J, with 8 bases in the middle. The chain's CDR3 is CASSQEVTATNEKLFF. CDR3 in DNA: TGCGCCAGCAGCCAAGAAGTAACTGCAACTAATGAAAAACTGTTTTTT.

The CDR3 coding sequence is TGCAGCGTCGAAACAGGGGGCGGCGAGACCCAGTACTTC. It translates to CSVETGGGETQYF. The chain combines TRBV29-1 with TRBJ2-5, with TRBD1 matching over 9 bases. The CDR3 consists of 13 residues. The V segment lost 6 bases and the J segment 5 bases; nucleotides outside the gene matches: 7. From germline, CDR1 is SQVTM and CDR2 ANQGSEA.